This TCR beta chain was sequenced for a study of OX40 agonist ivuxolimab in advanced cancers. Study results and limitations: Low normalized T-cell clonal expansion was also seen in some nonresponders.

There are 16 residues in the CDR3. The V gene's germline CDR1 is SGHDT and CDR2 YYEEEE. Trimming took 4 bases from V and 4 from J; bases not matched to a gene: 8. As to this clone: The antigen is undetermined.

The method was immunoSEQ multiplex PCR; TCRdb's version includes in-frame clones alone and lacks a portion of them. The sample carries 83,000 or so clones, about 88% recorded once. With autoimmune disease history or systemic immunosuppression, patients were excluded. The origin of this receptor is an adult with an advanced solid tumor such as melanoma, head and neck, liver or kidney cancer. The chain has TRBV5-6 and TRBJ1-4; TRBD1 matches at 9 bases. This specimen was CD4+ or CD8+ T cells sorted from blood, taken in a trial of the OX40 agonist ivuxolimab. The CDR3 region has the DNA TGTGCCAGCAGCGCGGGGACAGGGCGCCTTAATGAAAAACTGTTTTTT. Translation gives CASSAGTGRLNEKLFF.